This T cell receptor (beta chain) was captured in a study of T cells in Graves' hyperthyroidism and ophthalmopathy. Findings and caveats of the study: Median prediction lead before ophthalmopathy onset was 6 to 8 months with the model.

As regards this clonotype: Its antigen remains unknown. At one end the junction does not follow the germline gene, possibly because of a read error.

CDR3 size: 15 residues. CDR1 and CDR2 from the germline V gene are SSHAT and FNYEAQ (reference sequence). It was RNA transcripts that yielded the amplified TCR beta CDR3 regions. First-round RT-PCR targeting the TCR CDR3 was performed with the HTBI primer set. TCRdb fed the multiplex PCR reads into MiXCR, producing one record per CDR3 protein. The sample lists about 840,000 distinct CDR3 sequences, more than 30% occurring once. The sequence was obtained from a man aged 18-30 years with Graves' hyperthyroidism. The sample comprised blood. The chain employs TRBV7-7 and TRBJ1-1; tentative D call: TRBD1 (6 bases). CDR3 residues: CASSLWGPGDTEAFF. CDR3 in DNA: TGTGCTAGCAGCTTATGGGGGCCGGGAGACACTGAAGCTTTCTTT.